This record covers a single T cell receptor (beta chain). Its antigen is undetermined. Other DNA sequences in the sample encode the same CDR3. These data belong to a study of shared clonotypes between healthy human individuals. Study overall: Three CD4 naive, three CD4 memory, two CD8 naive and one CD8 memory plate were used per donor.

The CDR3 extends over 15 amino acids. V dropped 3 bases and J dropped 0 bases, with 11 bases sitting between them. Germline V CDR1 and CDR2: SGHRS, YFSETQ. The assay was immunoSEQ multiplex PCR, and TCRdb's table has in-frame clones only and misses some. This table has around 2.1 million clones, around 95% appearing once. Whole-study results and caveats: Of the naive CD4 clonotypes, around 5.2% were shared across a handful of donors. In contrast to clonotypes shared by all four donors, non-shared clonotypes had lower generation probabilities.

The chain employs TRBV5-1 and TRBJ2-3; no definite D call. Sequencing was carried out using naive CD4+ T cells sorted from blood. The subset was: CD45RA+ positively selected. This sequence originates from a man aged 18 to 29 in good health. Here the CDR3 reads CASSSDGISTDTQYF. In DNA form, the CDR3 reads TGCGCCAGCAGCTCGGACGGAATTAGCACAGATACGCAGTATTTT.